This record looks at one TCR beta chain sequence and its context. Antigen: not known. Generated by immunoSEQ multiplex PCR, the TCRdb table keeps only in-frame clones and is missing some. Of tens of thousands of clones in the sample, around 89% were seen once. These data originate in a study of T cell responses to AZD1222 COVID-19 vaccine. General study findings and limits: Elevations in Spike-specific TCR breadth and depth followed administration of two AZD1222 doses.

The CDR3 is 15 residues long. Trimming took off 3 bases at V and 3 bases at J, with 12 bases between the two ends. CDR1 and CDR2 from the germline V gene are ENHRY and SYGVKD. The sequencing used peripheral blood, collected 28 days after the second AZD1222 dose. This clonotype was obtained from an adult who received the AZD1222 COVID-19 vaccine. This sequence joins TRBV10-3 and TRBJ1-5; D uncertain. The CDR3 sequence: CAISEGWGNNQPQHF. The CDR3 nucleotides read TGTGCCATCAGTGAAGGGTGGGGAAACAATCAGCCCCAGCATTTT.